The 20 T cell receptor beta chains reported below all come from one sample, sequenced in a study of read filtering for tumor transcriptome and immune sequencing. The library was built from around 400 ng RNA with molecular barcoded adaptors for alpha/delta and beta/gamma chains. TCRdb called the reads again in MiXCR, with one record for every CDR3 protein. The data hold some 38,000 distinct CDR3 sequences, with 10% to 15% observed a single time. The sequenced material came from a population of CD138-negative cells sorted from bone marrow. These receptors were collected from a donor at least 40 years old with multiple myeloma.

This clonotype has a count of ten or more. The chain uses TRBV12-3 or TRBV12-4 and TRBJ2-7, with D perhaps matching TRBD1 (6 bases). There are 15 residues in the CDR3. V lost 4 bases to trimming and J lost 4 bases, with 17 bases between them. The CDR3 spells CASSYHRAGWYEQYF. The CDR3 DNA is TGTGCCAGCAGTTACCACAGGGCCGGTTGGTACGAGCAGTACTTC.

This clonotype occurred a few times. Mismatch with germline at one junction end may stem from a read error. This chain connects TRBV28 to TRBJ2-1; 11 nucleotides agree with TRBD2. CDR3 size: 13 residues. Germline V gene sequence: CDR1 MDHEN, CDR2 SYDVKM. The CDR3 DNA follows: TGTGCCACCGGACTAGCGGGTTACAATGGGCAGTTCTTC. As protein: CATGLAGYNGQFF.

There are many counts of this clonotype. V gene TRBV20-1 combines with J gene TRBJ2-5; D gene uncertain. V was pared by 3 bases and J by 5 bases, with 4 bases between. Germline V gives CDR1 DFQATT, CDR2 SNEGSKA (reference sequence). The CDR3 loop spans 10 amino acids. CDR3 in amino acids: CSASTETQYF. In nucleotides, the CDR3 is TGCAGTGCTAGTACTGAGACCCAGTACTTC.

Many counts were recorded for this clonotype. The gene calls are TRBV5-4 and TRBJ2-2, with D unresolved. The V gene's germline CDR1 is SGHNT and CDR2 YYREEE (reference sequence). V was pared by 4 bases and J by 6 bases, with 10 bases between. The CDR3 totals 13 residues. This chain's CDR3 is CASSDTYAGELFF. CDR3 in DNA: TGTGCCAGCAGCGATACTTATGCCGGGGAGCTGTTTTTT.

The chain is built from TRBV7-9 and TRBJ2-1; possible D gene TRBD2, 5 bases. The CDR3 consists of 12 residues. Germline-derived CDR1 and CDR2 are SEHNR and FQNEAQ (reference sequence). V was cut by 5 bases and J by 8 bases, with 10 bases left in between. The CDR3 protein is CASSERRDEQFF. CDR3 DNA: TGTGCCAGCAGCGAACGGCGGGATGAGCAGTTCTTC.

This clonotype was found many times. The chain joins TRBV20-1 to TRBJ2-7; possibly TRBD1 or TRBD2 for D (6 bases each). The CDR3 is 15 amino acids. Germline-derived CDR1 and CDR2 are DFQATT and SNEGSKA (reference sequence). Trimming removed 3 bases at V and 4 bases at J, with 19 bases between. This chain's CDR3 is CSAREPRGPGYEQYF. CDR3 nucleotides: TGCAGTGCTAGGGAACCTCGGGGGCCCGGGTACGAGCAGTACTTC.

This clonotype has ten or more counts. This sequence joins TRBV12-3 or TRBV12-4 and TRBJ2-1, with D tentatively TRBD2 (5 bases). V was shortened by 1 base and J by 10 bases, with 17 bases between the two germline ends. CDR3 length: 15 residues. The CDR3 DNA sequence: TGTGCCAGCAGTTTAGTGGCTAGCTTAGTTACGGAGCAGTTCTTC. This encodes CASSLVASLVTEQFF.

The table lists this clonotype with many counts. This chain connects TRBV30 to TRBJ2-1; tentatively, D is TRBD2 (6 bases). The V gene lost 4 bases and the J gene lost 6 bases, with 10 bases spanning the gap. In germline, CDR1 is GTSNPN, CDR2 SVGIG (reference sequence). CDR3 length: 12 amino acids. The CDR3 loop is CAWTREVNEQFF. The CDR3, as DNA: TGTGCCTGGACAAGGGAGGTCAATGAGCAGTTCTTC.

In its sample, this clonotype was seen many times. The gene calls are TRBV7-9 and TRBJ1-1; TRBD1 is a possible D gene (6 bases). Trimming shortened V by 11 bases and J by 0 bases, and 13 bases separated the two germline ends. There are 13 residues in the CDR3. Germline CDR1 reads SEHNR; CDR2 reads FQNEAQ (reference sequence). The DNA of the CDR3 is TGTGCCGGCCGGACAGCCATGAACACTGAAGCTTTCTTT. Protein product: CAGRTAMNTEAFF.

This clonotype came up a few times. V and J are TRBV10-3 and TRBJ2-5; D gene ambiguous. V lost 1 base to trimming and J lost 1 base, with 7 bases between them. CDR3 size: 14 residues. Germline V gene lookup returns CDR1 ENHRY and CDR2 SYGVKD. CDR3 nucleotide sequence: TGTGCCATCAGTGAGTTTGCACTCCAAGAGACCCAGTACTTC. It encodes CAISEFALQETQYF.

The table lists this clonotype with many counts. This chain connects TRBV28 to TRBJ2-1; 8 bases map to TRBD2. CDR1 MDHEN and CDR2 SYDVKM come from the germline V gene. Germline trimming cut 6 bases from V and 4 bases from J; bases unmatched to any gene: 5. The CDR3 has 14 residues. CDR3 residues: CASSGGALYNEQFF. The CDR3 nucleotides read TGTGCCAGCAGCGGGGGGGCCCTATACAATGAGCAGTTCTTC.

This clonotype was detected ten times or more. The V gene is TRBV7-9, the J gene TRBJ2-7; no definite D call. This CDR3 spans 14 amino acids. Germline loops: CDR1 SEHNR, CDR2 FQNEAQ (reference sequence). Trimming took 2 bases from V and 0 from J, leaving 8 bases between them. The CDR3 bases are TGTGCCAGCAGCTTAAGTGGGTTCTCCTACGAGCAGTACTTC. Amino acids: CASSLSGFSYEQYF.

This clonotype is labeled as medium-sized. V is TRBV7-9 and J is TRBJ2-1, with no clear D. This CDR3 contains 11 residues. V lost 5 bases and J 6 bases, leaving 5 bases between the germline ends. Germline V gives CDR1 SEHNR, CDR2 FQNEAQ (reference sequence). CDR3 amino acids: CASSLGNEQFF. For the CDR3, the DNA is TGTGCCAGCAGCCTTGGCAATGAGCAGTTCTTC.

This clonotype was recorded a few times. The rearrangement uses TRBV7-2 and TRBJ2-4; D unresolved. Per germline, CDR1 SGHTA and CDR2 FQGNSA. This CDR3 contains 14 residues. With 1 base removed from V and 0 bases from J, the gap between germline ends came to 4 bases. CDR3 loop: CASSLGLAKNIQYF. The CDR3 region has the DNA TGTGCCAGCAGCTTAGGGTTAGCCAAAAACATTCAGTACTTC.

At least ten counts were recorded for this clonotype. The chain couples TRBV2 to TRBJ2-1; 7 nucleotides agree with TRBD1. V was pared by 5 bases and J by 8 bases, with 15 bases of the junction left unmatched. Germline CDR1 and CDR2: SNHLY and FYNNEI. CDR3 length: 16 amino acids. Here the CDR3 DNA reads TGTGCCAGCAGTTGGACGCCACAGACAGGGAGTGATGAGCAGTTCTTC. Translating it yields CASSWTPQTGSDEQFF.

This clonotype was recorded many times. The V gene is TRBV28, the J gene TRBJ1-5, with D possibly TRBD1 on 6 matching bases. The V end was cut by 6 bases, the J end by 0 bases, with 12 bases between. The CDR3 is 15 residues long. CDR1 and CDR2 from the germline V gene are MDHEN and SYDVKM. The CDR3 spells CASSQTGFSNQPQHF. The CDR3 DNA reads TGTGCCAGCAGCCAGACAGGTTTTAGCAATCAGCCCCAGCATTTT.

This clonotype is termed medium-sized. The chain has TRBV20-1 and TRBJ2-1; no reliable D call. V dropped 0 bases and J dropped 6 bases, with 9 bases sitting between them. This CDR3 comprises 13 residues. Germline lookup yields CDR1 DFQATT and CDR2 SNEGSKA (reference sequence). The CDR3 DNA is TGCAGTGCTAGAGAAGGCAGCAGCAATGAGCAGTTCTTC. It yields the protein CSAREGSSNEQFF.

Sample share makes this clonotype medium-sized. The chain joins TRBV24-1 to TRBJ1-1; tentatively, D is TRBD1 (6 bases). Germline CDR1 reads KGHDR; CDR2 reads SFDVKD. V was clipped by 5 bases and J by 4 bases, with 10 bases between them. The length of the CDR3 is 13 residues. The CDR3, as DNA: TGTGCCACCAGTGTACAAGGGGGCACTGAAGCTTTCTTT. Translated, it gives CATSVQGGTEAFF.

This clonotype was detected only a few times. The likely explanation is a read error, given a far larger clone one base away. The chain employs TRBV4-3 and TRBJ2-3; TRBD1 might be the D (8 bases). The CDR3 is 17 residues long. With 5 bases removed from V and 2 bases from J, the gap between germline ends came to 20 bases. Germline V lookup: CDR1 LGHNA, CDR2 YSLEER. The DNA of the CDR3 is TGCGCCAGCAGCTACAGGGGGGGGGCCGGGGACACAGATACGCAGTATTTT. It encodes CASSYRGGAGDTDTQYF.

This clonotype was recorded many times. This rearrangement joins TRBV5-1 to TRBJ2-3, with D unresolved. The CDR3 sequence is 16 residues long. From germline, CDR1 is SGHRS and CDR2 YFSETQ. V was pared by 3 bases and J by 0 bases, with 14 bases between. The CDR3 reads CASSSGLLSSTDTQYF. CDR3 sequence (DNA): TGCGCCAGCAGCTCTGGGCTCCTATCTAGCACAGATACGCAGTATTTT.